This T cell receptor (beta chain) was identified in a study of T cells after yellow fever vaccination. Study findings and constraints: Clones that expanded after primary vaccination mostly reappeared after the booster (96% CD4, roughly 87% CD8).

A 5'RACE template-switching step, the method used to make TCR cDNA, added a universal primer site and UMIs. TCRdb re-called the 5' RACE reads with MiXCR, one entry per CDR3 protein. The sample contains 400,000 or so distinct CDR3 sequences, 9.5% to 13% of which appear only once. This clonotype was observed a few times. Its antigen is currently unknown. Per germline, CDR1 WSHSY and CDR2 SAAADI. Deletions cut 2 bases from V and 9 bases from J, with 19 bases between. The CDR3 sequence is 15 residues long. The chain joins TRBV10-2 to TRBJ2-5; D remains unclear. This clonotype was obtained from a man younger than 30 who received the YFV17D yellow fever vaccine. Sequenced material: PBMCs, taken on the day of the first yellow fever vaccination. The CDR3 bases are TGCGCCAGCAGTGAGGGGGTGCACCAAGGAGTGGCCCAGTACTTC. Translation gives CASSEGVHQGVAQYF.